The entry below describes one T cell receptor (beta chain). The PCR employed 60 Vbeta primers together with 13 Jbeta primers. In the original analysis: In a later analysis, the count reached roughly 80 million unique TCR beta chains, with around 10 million shared. TCRdb keeps only in-frame clones here, not all; method: immunoSEQ multiplex PCR. V and J calls and clone size come straight from that table; D and trimming were deduced from the DNA. The table records around 200,000 clones, approximately 81% of them present only once. This record belongs to a study of cytomegalovirus exposure and HLA in healthy donors. The CDR3 is made up of 15 amino acids. The trim removed 5 bases at V and 4 bases at J, leaving 6 bases unmatched. The germline gives CDR1 SEHNR, CDR2 FQNEAQ (reference sequence).

The V call is TRBV7-9, the J call TRBJ2-1, with 9 positions matching TRBD1. The clonotype was recovered from a man aged 45-65 years in good health and CMV-seronegative. The sample was PBMCs. CDR3 DNA: TGTGCCAGCAGCACGGACAGGGGAGTTTACAATGAGCAGTTCTTC. It codes for CASSTDRGVYNEQFF.